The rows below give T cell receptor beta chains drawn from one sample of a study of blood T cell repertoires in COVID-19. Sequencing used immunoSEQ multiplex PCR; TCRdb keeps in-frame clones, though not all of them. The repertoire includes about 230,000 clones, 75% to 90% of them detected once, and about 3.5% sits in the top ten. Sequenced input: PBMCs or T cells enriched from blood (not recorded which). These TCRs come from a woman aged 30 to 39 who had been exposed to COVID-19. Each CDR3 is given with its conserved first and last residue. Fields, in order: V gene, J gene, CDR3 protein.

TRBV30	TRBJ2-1	CAWSWSGRGNEQFF
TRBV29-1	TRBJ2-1	CSVETSAVEQFF
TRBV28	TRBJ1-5	CASSMGQLDQPQHF
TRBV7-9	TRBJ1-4	CASSPVLEGWGNEKLFF
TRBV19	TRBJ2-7	CASSIGIRDNPYEQYF
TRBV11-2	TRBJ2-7	CASSWTSVSAYEQYF
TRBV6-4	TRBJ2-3	CASSAQGLAGTDTQYF
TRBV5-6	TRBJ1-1	CASSLVRQKGTEAFF
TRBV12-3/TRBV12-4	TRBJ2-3	CASTGNGRFAQYF
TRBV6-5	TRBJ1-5	CASREQGSNQPQHF
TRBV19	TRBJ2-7	CASSMDLAQQYF
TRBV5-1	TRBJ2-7	CASSRPGTSGRAPYEQYF
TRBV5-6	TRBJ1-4	CASSLQGQGSEKLFF
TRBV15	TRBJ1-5	CATSRSLNLRDRRSGSNQPQHF
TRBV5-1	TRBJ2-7	CASSPLAGGSEQYF
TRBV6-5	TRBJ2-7	CASQGAQTTYEQYF
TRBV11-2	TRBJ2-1	CASSLLAGVIYEQFF
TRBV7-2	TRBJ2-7	CASSLAIAGGSFSYEQYF
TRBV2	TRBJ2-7	CASSDPGSPTDYEQYF
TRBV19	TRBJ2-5	CASSIVPLGGQETQYF
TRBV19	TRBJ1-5	CASSIGQGDQPQHF
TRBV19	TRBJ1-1	CASSTPGQGAEAFF
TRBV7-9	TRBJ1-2	CASSLAWAGYGYTF
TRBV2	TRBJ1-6	CASSEDRVGINSPLHF
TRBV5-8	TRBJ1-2	CASSLAGGQGYGYTF
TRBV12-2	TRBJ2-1	CASRFSGRAKNEQFF
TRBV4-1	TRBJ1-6	CASSQEVEIGSPLHF
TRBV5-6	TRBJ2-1	CASSYSWRGGSYNEQFF
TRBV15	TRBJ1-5	CATSRTGGGRDQPQHF
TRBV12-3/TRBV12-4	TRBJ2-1	CASSAGGYNEQFF
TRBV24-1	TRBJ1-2	CATSGETNYGYTF
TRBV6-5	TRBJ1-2	CASSFTGGYGYTF
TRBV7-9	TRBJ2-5	CASSYRETQYF
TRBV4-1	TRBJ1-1	CASRPGDRGSTEAFF
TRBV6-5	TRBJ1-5	CASRRTGEGPQHF
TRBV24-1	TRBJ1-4	CATSDCRQVNEKLFF
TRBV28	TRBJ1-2	CASSLWFSQDGWGYTF
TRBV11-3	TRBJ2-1	CASSHLGGDNEQFF
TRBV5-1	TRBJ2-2	CASSLKTGGNTGELFF
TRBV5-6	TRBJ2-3	CASSDEREGRTDTQYF
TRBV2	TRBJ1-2	CASIPVTYYGYTF
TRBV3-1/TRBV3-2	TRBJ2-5	CASSQDTGNQETQYF
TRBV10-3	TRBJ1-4	CAISGSDAGNNEKLFF
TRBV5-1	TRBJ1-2	CASSSGPNYGYTF
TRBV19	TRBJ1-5	CASGVVNRAGQPQHF
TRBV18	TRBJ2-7	CASSPKTSGRIGEQYF
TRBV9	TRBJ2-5	CASSGTGETQYF
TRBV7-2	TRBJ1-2	CASRDLQGAGGYTF
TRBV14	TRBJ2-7	CASSPLGGNSYEQYF
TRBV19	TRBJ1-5	CASRDRDNQPQHF
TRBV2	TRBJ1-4	CAGARVSNEKLFF
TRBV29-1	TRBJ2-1	CSVDLGANEQFF
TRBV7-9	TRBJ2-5	CASSPLGGTGKETQYF
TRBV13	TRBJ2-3	CASSPPGTSTDTQYF
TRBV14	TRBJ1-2	CASSQDAVLVGYTF
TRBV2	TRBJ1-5	CASSEYLMSQPQHF
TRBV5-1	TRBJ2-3	CASSPGGVADTQYF
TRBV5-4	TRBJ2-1	CASSPINVGGSLIYNEQFF
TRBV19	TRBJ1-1	CASSISGGQETEAFF
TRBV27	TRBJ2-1	CASSFLAGAKNEQFF